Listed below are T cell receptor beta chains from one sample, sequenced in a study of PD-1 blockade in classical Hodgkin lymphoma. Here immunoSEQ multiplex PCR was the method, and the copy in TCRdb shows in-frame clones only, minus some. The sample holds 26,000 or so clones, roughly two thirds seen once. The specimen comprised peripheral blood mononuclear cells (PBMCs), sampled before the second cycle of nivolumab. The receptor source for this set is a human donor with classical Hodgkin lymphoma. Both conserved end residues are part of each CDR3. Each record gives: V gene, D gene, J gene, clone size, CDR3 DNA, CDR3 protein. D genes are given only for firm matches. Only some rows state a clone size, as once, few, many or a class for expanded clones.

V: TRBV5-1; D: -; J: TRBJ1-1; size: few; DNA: TGCGCCAGCAGCTTGTCGGTGAACACTGAAGCTTTCTTT; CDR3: CASSLSVNTEAFF
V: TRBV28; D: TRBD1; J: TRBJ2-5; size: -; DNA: TGTGCCAGCAGTCCCAACAGGGGCGAGACCCAGTACTTC; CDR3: CASSPNRGETQYF
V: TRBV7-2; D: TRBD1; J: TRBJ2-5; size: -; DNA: TGTGCCAGCAGCTTAGGTTGGGCGGGACAGGGCCAAGAGACCCAGTACTTC; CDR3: CASSLGWAGQGQETQYF
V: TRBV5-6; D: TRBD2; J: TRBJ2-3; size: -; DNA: TGTGCCAGCAGCTTACTAGCGGGGGGGACAGATACGCAGTATTTT; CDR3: CASSLLAGGTDTQYF
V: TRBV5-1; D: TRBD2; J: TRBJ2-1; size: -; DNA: TGCGCCAGCAGCTTAGGGACTACCGGAGGCGAGCAGTTCTTC; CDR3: CASSLGTTGGEQFF
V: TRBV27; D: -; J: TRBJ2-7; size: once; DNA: TGTGCCAGCAGTTTATCGGTGGGGCTAAACGAGCAGTACTTC; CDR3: CASSLSVGLNEQYF
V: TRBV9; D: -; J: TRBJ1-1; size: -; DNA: TGTGCCAGCAAGGCAGCCCCAGAGTACACTGAAGCTTTCTTT; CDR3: CASKAAPEYTEAFF
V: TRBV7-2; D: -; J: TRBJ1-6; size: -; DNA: TGTGCCAGCAGCTTAGAAGGGGGGCGTAATTCACCCCTCCACTTT; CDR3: CASSLEGGRNSPLHF
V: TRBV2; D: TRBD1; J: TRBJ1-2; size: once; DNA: TGTGCCAGCAGTGCCGAGACAGGGAGTAAGAGCTACACCTTC; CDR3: CASSAETGSKSYTF
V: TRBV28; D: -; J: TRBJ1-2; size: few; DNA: TGTGCCAGCACGCCAAGGGGTCGTGGCTACACCTTC; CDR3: CASTPRGRGYTF
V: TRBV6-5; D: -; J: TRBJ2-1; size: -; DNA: TGTGCCAGCAGCCTAGGGGGGTCCTACAATGAGCAGTTCTTC; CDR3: CASSLGGSYNEQFF
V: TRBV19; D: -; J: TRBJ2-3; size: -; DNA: TGTGCCAGTAGTATAGTCAGGGGCCCCACAGATACGCAGTATTTT; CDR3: CASSIVRGPTDTQYF
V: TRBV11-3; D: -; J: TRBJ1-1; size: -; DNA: TGTGCCAGCAGCTTAGCTTTCGGCACTGAAGCTTTCTTT; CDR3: CASSLAFGTEAFF
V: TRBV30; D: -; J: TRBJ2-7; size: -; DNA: TGTGCCTGGAGTGTAGGGACACTCTCCTACGAGCAGTACTTC; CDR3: CAWSVGTLSYEQYF
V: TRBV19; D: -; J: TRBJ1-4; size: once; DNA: TGTGCCGTTTCCGCGAACCATGAAAAACTGTTTTTT; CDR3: CAVSANHEKLFF
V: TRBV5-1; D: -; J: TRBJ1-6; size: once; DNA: TGCGCCAGCAGCTTGATAAACAGAAGGGATTCACCCCTCCACTTT; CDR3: CASSLINRRDSPLHF
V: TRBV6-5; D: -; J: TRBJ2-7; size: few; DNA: TGTGCCAGCAGTTACCGGGCCGAGCAGTACTTC; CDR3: CASSYRAEQYF
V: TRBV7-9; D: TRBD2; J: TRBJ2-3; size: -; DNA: TGTGCCAGCAGCCCTAGCGGGATGCGGGTAGATACGCAGTATTTT; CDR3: CASSPSGMRVDTQYF
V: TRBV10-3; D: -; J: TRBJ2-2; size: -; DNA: TGTGCCATCACTTCGCGGTCGAACACCGGGGAGCTGTTTTTT; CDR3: CAITSRSNTGELFF
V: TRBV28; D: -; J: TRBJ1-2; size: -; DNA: TGTGCCAGCAGCACGACGGTCTATGGCTACACCTTC; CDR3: CASSTTVYGYTF
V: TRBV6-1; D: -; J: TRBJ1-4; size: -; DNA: TGTGCCAGCAGTGATTCGGGTTCCCCGGGTGAAAAACTGTTTTTT; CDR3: CASSDSGSPGEKLFF
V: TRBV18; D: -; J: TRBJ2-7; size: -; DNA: TGTGCCAGCTCACCACCGGGGGCAGGGTCCCACGAGCAGTACTTC; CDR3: CASSPPGAGSHEQYF
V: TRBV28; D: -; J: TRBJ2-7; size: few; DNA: TGTGCCAGCAGTTTAGCTCCTTCCTACGAGCAGTACTTC; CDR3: CASSLAPSYEQYF
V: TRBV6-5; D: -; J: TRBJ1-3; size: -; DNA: TGTGCCAGCAGCCGCGCAAGCTCTGGAAACACCATATATTTT; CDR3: CASSRASSGNTIYF
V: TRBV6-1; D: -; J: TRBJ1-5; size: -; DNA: TGTGCCAGCAGTTGGACCGCGGATAGCAATCAGCCCCAGCATTTT; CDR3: CASSWTADSNQPQHF
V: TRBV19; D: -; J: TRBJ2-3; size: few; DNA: TGTGCCAGTAGCCCGGTCCTCAGGAGCAAGTGGGGTACAGATACGCAGTATTTT; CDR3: CASSPVLRSKWGTDTQYF
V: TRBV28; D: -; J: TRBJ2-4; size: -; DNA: TGTGCCAGCAGTTTAGGCGGGTCCCAAAACATTCAGTACTTC; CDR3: CASSLGGSQNIQYF
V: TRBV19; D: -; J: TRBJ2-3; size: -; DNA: TGTGCCAGTAGACGAACAGATACGCAGTATTTT; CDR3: CASRRTDTQYF
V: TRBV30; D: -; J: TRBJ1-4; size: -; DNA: TGTGCCTGGAGTCGTTTGGGTCTCGGTGAAAAACTGTTTTTT; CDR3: CAWSRLGLGEKLFF